The 23 T cell receptor beta chains in this list originate from one sample, sequenced in a study of Ad26.COV2.S vaccination and SARS-CoV-2 variants. The protocol was immunoSEQ multiplex PCR, while the TCRdb copy is restricted to in-frame clones and leaves out a portion. The table lists hundreds of thousands of clones, 70% to 90% of them singletons. Stated treatment: some 19 received Ad26.COV2.S at low or high dose, single or two shots; 5 received placebo; per-sample allocation not given. Samples were taken on day 63 after the first vaccine or placebo injection. Sample: peripheral blood, taken in a trial of Ad26.COV2.S vaccine versus placebo. These receptors originate from a person aged 18-60 years who received the Ad26.COV2.S COVID-19 vaccine or a placebo.

The rearrangement uses TRBV10-3 and TRBJ2-3; no clear D. V lost 6 bases, J lost 0 bases, and 13 bases lay in between. Germline V gene lookup returns CDR1 ENHRY and CDR2 SYGVKD. The CDR3 totals 15 residues. CDR3 protein: CAISPRTSSTDTQYF. In nucleotides, the CDR3 is TGTGCCATCAGCCCTAGGACCTCTAGCACAGATACGCAGTATTTT.

The J gene is TRBJ1-2, the V gene TRBV15; possible D gene TRBD1, 5 bases. CDR1 is LNHNV, CDR2 YYDKDF, per germline (reference sequence). V lost 8 bases to trimming and J lost 0 bases, with 19 bases between them. The CDR3 has 16 amino acids. CDR3 protein: CATGRRGRTSNYGYTF. The CDR3 DNA is TGTGCCACCGGCCGGAGGGGACGTACGTCTAACTATGGCTACACCTTC. Complete variable domain (other parts from reference TRBV15 and TRBJ1-2): DAMVIQNPRYQVTQFGKPVTLSCSQTLNHNVMYWYQQKSSQAPKLLFHYYDKDFNNEADTPDNFQSRRPNTSFCFLDIRSPGLGDTAMYLCATGRRGRTSNYGYTFGSGTRLTVV.

A single count supports this clone. The chain carries TRBV4-3 and TRBJ2-2; D uncertain. Germline V gives CDR1 LGHNA, CDR2 YSLEER. V lost 1 base and J lost 4, with 13 bases in between. This CDR3 contains 16 residues. As DNA, the CDR3 is TGCGCCAGCAGCCAAGTCCCTCTGAGGAGCACCGGGGAGCTGTTTTTT. Amino acids: CASSQVPLRSTGELFF.

The gene calls are TRBV7-6 and TRBJ2-2; D is unresolved. V lost 1 base and J 4 bases, leaving 4 bases between the germline ends. Germline CDR1 SGHVS, CDR2 FNYEAQ. CDR3 length: 13 residues. CDR3 region: CASSLGRTGELFF. DNA for the CDR3: TGTGCCAGCAGCTTAGGCCGCACCGGGGAGCTGTTTTTT.

The CDR3 nucleotides are TGTGCCATCAGCGGGATAGCGGCCAGCACAGATACGCAGTATTTT. As protein: CAISGIAASTDTQYF. The chain has TRBV10-3 and TRBJ2-3; maybe TRBD2 (6 bases). This CDR3 is built from 15 residues. V was shortened by 6 bases and J by 0 bases, with 13 bases between the two germline ends. The germline V gene encodes CDR1 ENHRY and CDR2 SYGVKD.

Comment on this clone: At one end, the junction sequence differs from germline, possibly due to a read error. The chain combines TRBV12-3 or TRBV12-4 with TRBJ2-2, with D unclear. This CDR3 has 12 amino acids. CDR3 nucleotide sequence: TGTGCCAGCAGAAAGAACGCCGGGGAGCTGTTTTTT. This encodes CASRKNAGELFF.

The V call is TRBV10-3, the J call TRBJ2-3, with D tentatively TRBD1 (5 bases). CDR3 length: 14 amino acids. Germline CDR1 is ENHRY and CDR2 is SYGVKD. V dropped 4 bases and J dropped 1 base, with 9 bases sitting between them. The DNA of the CDR3 is TGTGCCATCAGTGTAGGGGCAGGCACAGATACGCAGTATTTT. As protein: CAISVGAGTDTQYF.

The chain links TRBV7-9 to TRBJ1-1; 7 positions agree with TRBD1. The CDR3 loop spans 13 amino acids. Germline CDR1 and CDR2: SEHNR and FQNEAQ (reference sequence). The V and J ends lost 5 bases and 3 bases, in that order; junction bases with no gene match: 3. Written as DNA, the CDR3 is TGTGCCAGCAGCAAGCAGGGGGACACTGAAGCTTTCTTT. This encodes CASSKQGDTEAFF.

This clone was detected ten times or more. Different DNA sequences within this sample yield the same CDR3. The chain employs TRBV10-3 and TRBJ2-3; D is ambiguous. CDR1 and CDR2 (germline): ENHRY, SYGVKD. This CDR3 comprises 12 residues. V was trimmed by 0 bases and J by 7 bases, leaving 5 bases between them. CDR3: CAISESTYTQYF. DNA for the CDR3: TGTGCCATCAGTGAGTCGACGTATACGCAGTATTTT.

This chain links TRBV30 with TRBJ1-5; 9 bases are shared with TRBD1. The CDR3 covers 14 residues. After removal of 4 bases from V and 6 bases from J, the junction contained 7 bases not matched to a gene. The V gene's germline CDR1 is GTSNPN and CDR2 SVGIG (reference sequence). The CDR3 loop reads CAWTDRGVIQPQHF. In DNA, the CDR3 is TGTGCCTGGACAGACAGGGGGGTAATTCAGCCCCAGCATTTT. The variable domain in full, completed from reference TRBV30 and TRBJ1-5, reads SQTIHQWPATLVQPVGSPLSLECTVEGTSNPNLYWYRQAAGRGLQLLFYSVGIGQISSEVPQNLSASRPQDRQFILSSKKLLLSDSGFYLCAWTDRGVIQPQHFGDGTRLSIL.

The chain combines TRBV19 with TRBJ1-2; D is perhaps TRBD1 (5 bases). V lost 3 bases to trimming and J lost 4 bases, with 9 bases between them. The CDR3 is made up of 13 amino acids. Germline loops: CDR1 LNHDA, CDR2 SQIVND (reference sequence). The DNA of the CDR3 is TGTGCCAGTAGTATCGGAGGGACCTATGGCTACACCTTC. Translated: CASSIGGTYGYTF.

The rearrangement links TRBV7-8 to TRBJ2-2; D perhaps matches TRBD2 (5 bases). The CDR3 contains 16 residues. The V gene's germline CDR1 is SGHVS and CDR2 FQNEAQ. The germline V and J ends were trimmed by 0 bases and 6 bases, with 14 bases remaining between them. The CDR3 protein is CASSLAPPGVAGELFF. CDR3 coding DNA: TGTGCCAGCAGCTTAGCGCCCCCCGGGGTGGCCGGGGAGCTGTTTTTT.

The chain joins TRBV2 to TRBJ2-7, with TRBD2 matching 14 bases. There are 17 residues in the CDR3. V dropped 4 bases and J dropped 3; count of bases not matched to a gene: 8. Looked up from germline, CDR1 is SNHLY and CDR2 is FYNNEI. The CDR3 spells CASSGGGLAGGYYEQYF. In DNA, the CDR3 is TGTGCCAGCAGTGGAGGCGGACTAGCGGGGGGCTACTACGAGCAGTACTTC.

The chain combines TRBV5-1 with TRBJ2-5; weak D call: TRBD2 (5 bases). The germline gives CDR1 SGHRS, CDR2 YFSETQ. Trimming shortened V by 2 bases and J by 5 bases, and 16 bases separated the two germline ends. The CDR3 runs to 15 residues. CDR3 nucleotide sequence: TGCGCCAGCAGCTTTGGGCGGCCCAGAGGGGAGACCCAGTACTTC. Translating it yields CASSFGRPRGETQYF.

The chain has TRBV2 and TRBJ1-5, with a possible D match to TRBD1 (6 bases). CDR1 is SNHLY, CDR2 FYNNEI, per germline. CDR3 length: 13 residues. The ends were cut back, 10 bases at V and 4 bases at J, with 14 bases in the middle. CDR3 DNA sequence: TGTGCCACCACGGGACACGGAAATCAGCCCCAGCATTTT. Translated, it gives CATTGHGNQPQHF.

V gene TRBV6-5 combines with J gene TRBJ1-5; D remains ambiguous. From germline, CDR1 is MNHEY and CDR2 SVGAGI. This CDR3 is built from 15 residues. V gave up 8 bases and J gave up 2 bases, with 16 bases separating them. For the CDR3, the DNA is TGTGCCAGCTCACCGGAGGGTTGGGGCAATCAGCCCCAGCATTTT. Amino acids: CASSPEGWGNQPQHF.

The V gene is TRBV7-2, the J gene TRBJ1-2; D possibly corresponds to TRBD1 (5 bases). Between the trimmed V and J ends, which lost 5 bases and 4 bases, there was a span of 17 bases. Germline loops: CDR1 SGHTA, CDR2 FQGNSA. The length of the CDR3 is 15 residues. CDR3 protein: CASSPEVRGSYGYTF. Here the CDR3 DNA reads TGTGCCAGCAGCCCCGAGGTGCGGGGGAGCTATGGCTACACCTTC.

This chain links TRBV5-4 with TRBJ2-3; the D is unclear. The V gene lost 1 base and the J gene lost 2 bases, with 11 bases spanning the gap. This CDR3 has 15 amino acids. CDR1 and CDR2 from the germline V gene are SGHNT and YYREEE (reference sequence). DNA of the CDR3: TGTGCCAGCAGCTTGTATAGCCTACACACAGATACGCAGTATTTT. It codes for CASSLYSLHTDTQYF.

The chain links TRBV6-5 to TRBJ2-1; D remains ambiguous. From germline, CDR1 is MNHEY and CDR2 SVGAGI. Trimming removed 2 bases at V and 9 bases at J, with 14 bases between. CDR3 length equals 14 residues. In nucleotides, the CDR3 is TGTGCCAGCAGTTACGGACCCGCAGTGGGTGAGCAGTTCTTC. Protein sequence: CASSYGPAVGEQFF.

The chain carries TRBV7-2 and TRBJ2-3, with D possibly being TRBD2 (6 bases). CDR3 length: 15 residues. Germline V gene data show CDR1 as SGHTA and CDR2 as FQGNSA. V lost 1 base and J lost 1, with 9 bases in between. The CDR3 is CASSLVGGGTDTQYF. The DNA of the CDR3 is TGTGCCAGCAGCTTAGTGGGCGGGGGCACAGATACGCAGTATTTT.

Of note for this clone: Other DNA sequences in this sample translate to the same CDR3. The CDR3 bases are TGTGCCAGCAGCCAGGGAGTCAGCAATCAGCCCCAGCATTTT. It specifies CASSQGVSNQPQHF. V is TRBV6-5 and J is TRBJ1-5, with a weak D call TRBD1 (5 bases). The germline V gene has CDR1 MNHEY and CDR2 SVGAGI. The V and J ends lost 6 bases and 1 base respectively, with 10 bases between them. There are 14 residues in the CDR3.

This chain uses TRBV5-1 with TRBJ2-7; TRBD1 matches at 11 bases. CDR1 is SGHRS, CDR2 YFSETQ, per germline. CDR3 length: 16 residues. V lost 3 bases and J lost 1; bases outside the gene matches: 6. CDR3 nucleotide sequence: TGCGCCAGCAGCTCGCGGACAGGGGGCGCATCCTACGAGCAGTACTTC. Protein sequence: CASSSRTGGASYEQYF.

The gene calls are TRBV5-6 and TRBJ1-2; D is ambiguous. CDR3 length: 15 amino acids. Trimming stripped 0 bases from V and 5 bases from J, with 14 bases between. Germline V CDR1 and CDR2: SGHDT, YYEEEE. CDR3 sequence: CASSLGVGIDYGYTF. CDR3 nucleotide sequence: TGTGCCAGCAGCTTGGGGGTGGGAATTGATTATGGCTACACCTTC. The variable domain in full, completed from reference TRBV5-6 and TRBJ1-2, reads DAGVTQSPTHLIKTRGQQVTLRCSPKSGHDTVSWYQQALGQGPQFIFQYYEEEERQRGNFPDRFSGHQFPNYSSELNVNALLLGDSALYLCASSLGVGIDYGYTFGSGTRLTVV.